Listed here are 17 T cell receptor beta chains from one sample, sequenced in a study of blood T cell repertoires in COVID-19. Sequenced by immunoSEQ multiplex PCR; TCRdb stores in-frame clones only, minus some. The table includes 25,000 to 30,000 clones, 80% to 90% detected once. Sample: peripheral blood. Receptors originate from a woman over 75 with COVID-19, enrolled during active disease.

This clone appeared once. The V call is TRBV27, the J call TRBJ1-6; D is ambiguous. The CDR3 has 14 amino acids. With 5 bases removed from V and 10 bases from J, the gap between germline ends came to 15 bases. Looked up from germline, CDR1 is MNHEY and CDR2 is SMNVEV (reference sequence). The CDR3 reads CASSPTPPGSPLHF. DNA of the CDR3: TGTGCCAGCAGTCCGACCCCACCGGGATCACCCCTCCACTTT.

The chain links TRBV7-6 to TRBJ1-2, with a tentative D call TRBD1 (5 bases). Germline V CDR1 and CDR2: SGHVS, FNYEAQ. The CDR3 loop spans 14 amino acids. V lost 2 bases, J lost 5 bases, and 12 bases lay in between. In DNA, the CDR3 is TGTGCCAGCAGCTTACAACCTGACAGTTATGGCTACACCTTC. Translated, it gives CASSLQPDSYGYTF.

CDR3: CASSERGGPQETQYF. DNA of the CDR3: TGCGCCAGCAGTGAGAGGGGGGGACCCCAAGAGACCCAGTACTTC. The chain joins TRBV10-2 to TRBJ2-5; D perhaps matches TRBD2 (7 bases). The CDR3 is 15 amino acids. Germline CDR1 and CDR2: WSHSY and SAAADI. The ends were cut back, 2 bases at V and 1 base at J, with 11 bases in the middle.

This clone was seen once. This chain joins TRBV11-2 and TRBJ2-3, with 10 bases lining up with TRBD2. CDR1 and CDR2 from the germline V gene are SGHAT and FQNNGV. Trimming removed 5 bases from V and 5 bases from J; junction bases left unmatched: 10. The CDR3 totals 16 residues. The CDR3 DNA follows: TGTGCCAGCAGCAAAGAAGCGGGGGGGCGAGGAGATACGCAGTATTTT. Encoded protein: CASSKEAGGRGDTQYF.

This clone was seen just once. V gene TRBV5-8 combines with J gene TRBJ2-3; 8 bases line up with TRBD2. This CDR3 contains 14 residues. CDR1 and CDR2 (germline): SGHTS, YDEGEE. V dropped 1 base and J dropped 5; count of bases not matched to a gene: 3. The CDR3 nucleotides read TGTGCCAGCAGCTTGCTCGCGGGGGGAGATACGCAGTATTTT. It yields the protein CASSLLAGGDTQYF.

By share, this clone ranks as medium-sized. The sample carries other DNA sequences with the same CDR3. The chain uses TRBV5-1 and TRBJ2-7; 7 bases line up with TRBD2. The junction had 2 bases not matched to a gene; V was cut back by 0 bases and J by 2 bases. Germline loops: CDR1 SGHRS, CDR2 YFSETQ. CDR3 length: 14 amino acids. The CDR3 region is CASSLVGGAYEQYF. The DNA of the CDR3 is TGCGCCAGCAGCTTGGTTGGGGGGGCCTACGAGCAGTACTTC.

The chain is built from TRBV6-5 and TRBJ1-2; TRBD1 aligns across 9 bases. The trim removed 7 bases at V and 4 bases at J, leaving 10 bases unmatched. The CDR3 is made up of 15 amino acids. The germline V gene has CDR1 MNHEY and CDR2 SVGAGI. CDR3 DNA: TGTGCCAGCATCGGCCGGGACAGGGTGCGCTATGGCTACACCTTC. Amino acid sequence: CASIGRDRVRYGYTF.

The chain joins TRBV29-1 to TRBJ1-1, with D perhaps TRBD1 (6 bases). The CDR3 is 11 amino acids. Germline CDR1 is SQVTM and CDR2 is ANQGSEA. The V and J ends lost 2 bases and 6 bases respectively, with 7 bases between them. As DNA, the CDR3 is TGCAGCGTTGAAACAGGGTCTGAAGCTTTCTTT. Translation: CSVETGSEAFF.

The V gene is TRBV12-3 or TRBV12-4, the J gene TRBJ1-5; tentatively, D is TRBD1 (6 bases). Trimming took off 6 bases at V and 6 bases at J, with 12 bases between the two ends. CDR3 length: 13 amino acids. In DNA, the CDR3 is TGTGCCAGCAGAGGACAGCAATCTCAGCCCCAGCATTTT. This codes for CASRGQQSQPQHF.

The CDR3 sequence: CASRGLAGPRDTQYF. The CDR3 DNA sequence: TGTGCCAGCAGAGGACTAGCGGGGCCCCGGGATACGCAGTATTTT. The rearrangement uses TRBV7-8 and TRBJ2-3; 12 bases are shared with TRBD2. Germline-derived CDR1 and CDR2 are SGHVS and FQNEAQ. V shed 6 bases and J 6 bases; nucleotides not matched to a gene: 7. This CDR3 is 15 amino acids long.

This chain uses TRBV6-5 with TRBJ1-1; D unclear. This CDR3 is 15 amino acids long. CDR1 and CDR2 (germline): MNHEY, SVGAGI. V lost 7 bases to trimming and J lost 0 bases, with 15 bases between them. CDR3 residues: CASTAGGRVNTEAFF. The CDR3 nucleotides read TGTGCCAGCACTGCCGGAGGCAGAGTGAACACTGAAGCTTTCTTT.

The table lists this clone with a few counts. The chain carries TRBV27 and TRBJ1-2; 9 positions agree with TRBD1. This CDR3 contains 13 residues. V lost 7 bases to trimming and J lost 8 bases; unmatched junction nucleotides: 8. CDR1 MNHEY and CDR2 SMNVEV come from the germline V gene (reference sequence). The CDR3 loop is CASKIQGAGGYTF. In nucleotides, the CDR3 is TGTGCCAGCAAAATACAGGGGGCTGGAGGCTACACCTTC.

This sequence joins TRBV18 and TRBJ2-3, with a tentative D call TRBD2 (5 bases). V was trimmed by 2 bases and J by 4 bases, leaving 16 bases between them. The CDR3 length is 16 residues. The germline V gene encodes CDR1 KGHSH and CDR2 LQKENI. The CDR3 here is CASSPVAVLAADTQYF. The DNA of the CDR3 is TGTGCCAGCTCACCAGTAGCCGTCCTAGCAGCAGATACGCAGTATTTT.

The chain combines TRBV7-9 with TRBJ1-1, with D perhaps matching TRBD1 (5 bases). The CDR3 consists of 13 residues. Germline assignment: CDR1 SEHNR and CDR2 FQNEAQ (reference sequence). Trimming removed 5 bases from V and 1 base from J, with 8 bases in between. DNA for the CDR3: TGTGCCAGCAGCGTACAGGAGAACACTGAAGCTTTCTTT. Encoded protein: CASSVQENTEAFF.

The V gene is TRBV5-1, the J gene TRBJ2-3, with D tentatively TRBD1 (5 bases). Trimming shortened V by 3 bases and J by 6 bases, and 14 bases separated the two germline ends. Germline values: CDR1 SGHRS, CDR2 YFSETQ. The CDR3 is 14 residues long. CDR3 amino acids: CASSSGGRGDTQYF. CDR3 sequence (DNA): TGCGCCAGCAGCTCAGGTGGAAGGGGCGATACGCAGTATTTT.

The genes are TRBV6-5 and TRBJ2-3; D perhaps matches TRBD2 (5 bases). The CDR3 consists of 14 residues. Per the germline V gene, CDR1 is MNHEY and CDR2 is SVGAGI. The V and J ends lost 4 bases and 0 bases respectively, with 8 bases between them. The CDR3 nucleotides read TGTGCCAGCAGTTCGGGATATAGCACAGATACGCAGTATTTT. The encoded protein is CASSSGYSTDTQYF.

The gene calls are TRBV7-2 and TRBJ2-3; 10 bases fit TRBD2. CDR1 is SGHTA, CDR2 FQGNSA, per germline. The V and J ends lost 3 bases and 7 bases, in that order; junction bases with no gene match: 13. The CDR3 sequence is 17 residues long. The CDR3 is CASSLSGGDASVYTQYF. The CDR3 DNA sequence: TGTGCCAGCAGCTTGAGCGGGGGGGACGCTAGTGTGTATACGCAGTATTTT.